The next 23 T cell receptor beta chains were all read from a single sample in a study of regulatory T cells in long-lasting Graves disease (dated by TCRdb to 2020 to 2023). The meaning of the sample's time point label: newly diagnosed GD, antithyroid drugs for less than 3 months. For both TCR sequencing and RNA sequencing, RNA was extracted from PBMCs in TRIzol. Libraries were prepared through multiplex PCR. The instrument given in TCRdb is Illumina HiSeq 4000. iRepertoire HTBI primers and Arm-PCR amplification of CDR3 regions were used to construct TCR beta libraries. The public reads were run again by TCRdb, first through fastp at Q25 and then through MiXCR, and only productive beta chains were kept. Each entry is one CDR3 protein sequence, shown with its most common DNA and genes. The sample data list around 470,000 distinct CDR3 sequences, and about 15% of these were observed just once. Together, the top ten hold around a sixth of the sample.

These data also formed part of another study, on T cells in Graves' hyperthyroidism and ophthalmopathy.

The sample in question was peripheral blood mononuclear cells (PBMCs), obtained at new diagnosis, from a patient treated with antithyroid drugs. These receptors were obtained from a woman in her forties or fifties with Graves disease. Donor details come from another sample of the same person, matched by shared clones.

The chain links TRBV7-2 to TRBJ2-6; TRBD1 is a possible D gene (5 bases). The CDR3 has 16 amino acids. V gave up 4 bases and J gave up 4 bases, with 14 bases separating them. CDR1 is SGHTA, CDR2 FQGNSA, per germline. The CDR3 bases are TGTGCCAGCAGCTCCTTGACAGTCCCCGGGGCCAACGTCCTGACTTTC. Its protein product is CASSSLTVPGANVLTF. Full variable domain (rest looked up from reference TRBV7-2 and TRBJ2-6): GAGVSQSPSNKVTEKGKDVELRCDPISGHTALYWYRQSLGQGLEFLIYFQGNSAPDKSGLPSDRFSAERTGGSVSTLTIQRTQQEDSAVYLCASSSLTVPGANVLTFGAGSRLTVL.

The V call is TRBV9, the J call TRBJ2-3; weak D call: TRBD2 (5 bases). The CDR3 runs 16 residues. Germline lookup yields CDR1 SGDLS and CDR2 YYNGEE. Trimming stripped 0 bases from V and 1 base from J, with 12 bases between. Written as DNA, the CDR3 is TGTGCCAGCAGCGTAGTCGGAGGAAGAGGCACAGATACGCAGTATTTT. Amino acid sequence: CASSVVGGRGTDTQYF.

This clonotype occurred once. A read error may explain this, as a much larger clone is one base away. The gene calls are TRBV28 and TRBJ2-2; a possible D gene is TRBD2 (5 bases). Deletions cut 5 bases from V and 4 bases from J, with 23 bases between. This CDR3 is 18 amino acids long. Germline V CDR1 and CDR2: MDHEN, SYDVKM. In nucleotides, the CDR3 is TGTGCCAGCAGTGAGGCCACCGGGGTTTTCAAGGGCACCGGGGAGCTGTTTTTT. Its protein product is CASSEATGVFKGTGELFF.

This clonotype turned up a few times. The J gene is TRBJ2-5, the V gene TRBV7-9; 9 bases are a match to TRBD1. CDR1 is SEHNR, CDR2 FQNEAQ, per germline (reference sequence). There are 14 residues in the CDR3. V lost 1 base and J lost 5; bases outside the gene matches: 2. The DNA for the CDR3 is TGTGCCAGCAGCTTAGGAGACAGGGGGGAGACCCAGTACTTC. Translation: CASSLGDRGETQYF.

The rearrangement joins TRBV2 to TRBJ2-7, with TRBD2 as a possible D gene (6 bases). V was shortened by 0 bases and J by 3 bases, with 21 bases between the two germline ends. This CDR3 has 18 amino acids. Germline V gives CDR1 SNHLY, CDR2 FYNNEI. CDR3 protein: CASSEALGGLAESYEQYF. CDR3 nucleotides: TGTGCCAGCAGTGAAGCGCTTGGTGGGTTAGCGGAGAGCTACGAGCAGTACTTC.

Of note for this clonotype: With a much larger clone just one base away, this may be a read error. This chain connects TRBV5-1 to TRBJ1-1; D is unresolved. Germline values: CDR1 SGHRS, CDR2 YFSETQ. This CDR3 is 18 amino acids long. The CDR3 region has the DNA TGCGCCAGCAGCCGGGATCCGACCGGTAGAGGGATGAACACTGAAGCTCTCTTT. The encoded protein is CASSRDPTGRGMNTEALF.

This sequence joins TRBV27 and TRBJ1-4, with TRBD1 identical over 9 bases. The CDR3 consists of 15 residues. Germline V gene data show CDR1 as MNHEY and CDR2 as SMNVEV (reference sequence). Trimming took 6 bases from V and 4 from J; bases not matched to a gene: 6. CDR3 sequence reads: CASRTDRGVNEKLFF. CDR3 in DNA: TGTGCCAGCAGGACGGACAGGGGAGTTAATGAAAAACTGTTTTTT.

In its sample, this clonotype was seen a few times. V is TRBV12-3 or TRBV12-4 and J is TRBJ1-1, with D maybe TRBD1 (5 bases). Trimming cost V 9 bases and J 3 bases, with 17 bases left between them. CDR3 length equals 14 residues. DNA for the CDR3: TGTGCCAGTACCGGTGGAATCAGGGACACTGAAGCTTTCTTT. Its protein product is CASTGGIRDTEAFF.

In the case of this clonotype: This sequence may be a read error, since a much larger clone differs from it by one base. The chain combines TRBV7-9 with TRBJ2-7; 7 bases fit TRBD2. The junction had 11 bases not matched to a gene; V was cut back by 3 bases and J by 6 bases. Germline assignment: CDR1 SEHNR and CDR2 FQNEAQ (reference sequence). The CDR3 is 15 residues long. The CDR3 spells CASSFLRESMGEQYV. CDR3 DNA sequence: TGTGCCAGCAGCTTTCTGCGGGAGTCTATGGGCGAGCAGTACGTC.

This clonotype was found many times. J is TRBJ2-3 and V is TRBV28; tentatively, D is TRBD2 (5 bases). The CDR3 covers 18 residues. Germline V gene sequence: CDR1 MDHEN, CDR2 SYDVKM. With 4 bases removed from V and 5 bases from J, the gap between germline ends came to 25 bases. CDR3 DNA: TGTGCCAGCAGTTCGATTGGTTCGAGACTGGAAAGCGGAGATACGCAGTATTTT. It translates to CASSSIGSRLESGDTQYF.

The sample holds many counts of this clonotype. The chain links TRBV9 to TRBJ2-1; 9 nucleotides agree with TRBD2. The germline V gene has CDR1 SGDLS and CDR2 YYNGEE. CDR3 length: 15 amino acids. The V gene end was trimmed by 1 base and the J gene end by 5 bases; junction bases not matched to a gene: 4. CDR3 sequence (DNA): TGTGCCAGCAGCGTAACGCGGGAGGGCAACAATGAGCAGTTCTTC. Residues: CASSVTREGNNEQFF.

There are many counts of this clonotype. The CDR3 DNA is TGCGCCAGCAGCCAGGGGACAGGACAAATGAACACTGAAGCTTTCTTT. Its protein product is CASSQGTGQMNTEAFF. The chain recombines TRBV5-1 with TRBJ1-1, with 8 bases fitting TRBD1. V gave up 4 bases and J gave up 0 bases; unmatched junction bases: 8. This CDR3 has 16 amino acids. The V gene's germline CDR1 is SGHRS and CDR2 YFSETQ.

The chain joins TRBV10-2 to TRBJ2-1; 11 bases are shared with TRBD2. CDR1 is WSHSY and CDR2 is SAAADI in the germline V gene. This CDR3 is built from 16 residues. The V gene end was trimmed by 2 bases and the J gene end by 6 bases; junction bases not matched to a gene: 6. The CDR3 loop is CASSEDSGRARNEQFF. The DNA for the CDR3 is TGCGCCAGCAGTGAGGATAGCGGGAGGGCCCGCAATGAGCAGTTCTTC.

This clonotype occurred many times. The chain joins TRBV30 to TRBJ1-6; D is perhaps TRBD1 (5 bases). CDR1 is GTSNPN, CDR2 SVGIG, per germline (reference sequence). The CDR3 consists of 12 residues. Trimming stripped 4 bases from V and 5 bases from J, with 6 bases between. The CDR3 spells CAWTRDNSPLHF. Written as DNA, the CDR3 is TGTGCCTGGACCAGGGATAATTCACCCCTCCACTTT.

The V gene is TRBV5-1, the J gene TRBJ2-2, with TRBD2 matching over 8 bases. CDR3 length: 17 residues. J was trimmed by 1 base and V by 4 bases; bases with no gene match: 9. CDR1 and CDR2 from the germline V gene are SGHRS and YFSETQ. CDR3 nucleotide sequence: TGCGCCAGCAGCCTCCGTCCCGGGAGGGAGAACACCGGGGAGCTGTTTTTT. Translated, it gives CASSLRPGRENTGELFF.

This clonotype was counted at least ten times. V usage is TRBV7-6 and J usage is TRBJ2-1, with a weak D call TRBD1 (5 bases). Germline V lookup: CDR1 SGHVS, CDR2 FNYEAQ. V was cut by 1 base and J by 3 bases, with 16 bases left in between. The CDR3 totals 17 residues. The CDR3, as DNA: TGTGCCAGCAGCTTAGGGAACATGGCAGGGTACTACAATGAGCAGTTCTTC. Amino acids: CASSLGNMAGYYNEQFF.

The chain links TRBV4-2 to TRBJ2-4, with 9 bases fitting TRBD2. V lost 0 bases, J lost 7 bases, and 4 bases stayed unmatched. The length of the CDR3 is 15 residues. The germline V gene has CDR1 LGHNA and CDR2 YNFKEQ. The CDR3 is CASSQETSGENIQYF. Here the CDR3 DNA reads TGTGCCAGCAGCCAAGAGACTAGCGGTGAGAACATTCAGTACTTC.

Many counts were recorded for this clonotype. The chain recombines TRBV3-1 with TRBJ2-1; D may be TRBD1 (7 bases). The CDR3 consists of 15 residues. The V gene lost 3 bases and the J gene lost 2 bases, with 11 bases spanning the gap. Germline V lookup: CDR1 LGHDT, CDR2 YNNKEL (reference sequence). The CDR3 loop reads CASSQTGRPYNEQFF. The CDR3 nucleotides are TGTGCCAGCAGCCAGACAGGGAGGCCCTACAATGAGCAGTTCTTC.

CDR3 coding DNA: TGTGCCAGCAGCTTCGACAGAGACTACGAGCAGTTCTTC. This translates into CASSFDRDYEQFF. The chain joins TRBV5-5 to TRBJ2-7; either TRBD1 or TRBD2 may supply D (5 bases each). The DNA end favors TRBJ2-1, so the J call may be wrong. CDR1 and CDR2 (germline): SGHKS, YYEKEE (reference sequence). The CDR3 has 13 residues.

This clonotype occurred many times. The V and J genes are TRBV6-1 and TRBJ2-2; TRBD1 is a possible D gene (6 bases). V lost 7 bases, J lost 0 bases, and 12 bases lay in between. This CDR3 is built from 15 residues. Germline V gives CDR1 MNHNS, CDR2 SASEGT. The CDR3 reads CASTQGSSNTGELFF. In DNA form, the CDR3 reads TGTGCCAGCACACAGGGCTCATCGAACACCGGGGAGCTGTTTTTT.

This clonotype was counted many times. The chain employs TRBV5-1 and TRBJ2-3, with D unclear. V lost 0 bases and J lost 2, with 13 bases in between. There are 16 residues in the CDR3. In germline, CDR1 is SGHRS, CDR2 YFSETQ. This chain's CDR3 is CASSLAPGGTTDTQYF. The CDR3 DNA reads TGCGCCAGCAGCTTGGCCCCAGGCGGAACCACAGATACGCAGTATTTT. The variable domain in full, completed from reference TRBV5-1 and TRBJ2-3, reads KAGVTQTPRYLIKTRGQQVTLSCSPISGHRSVSWYQQTPGQGLQFLFEYFSETQRNKGNFPGRFSGRQFSNSRSEMNVSTLELGDSALYLCASSLAPGGTTDTQYFGPGTRLTVL.

The chain couples TRBV7-9 to TRBJ2-1, with 10 bases lining up with TRBD2. The CDR3 totals 18 residues. CDR1 and CDR2 from the germline V gene are SEHNR and FQNEAQ (reference sequence). V dropped 2 bases and J dropped 8; count of bases not matched to a gene: 15. As DNA, the CDR3 is TGTGCCAGCAGCTTAACCTCCCGGCCTAGCGGGAGCAGCCATGAGCAGTTCTTC. As protein: CASSLTSRPSGSSHEQFF.

The chain combines TRBV28 with TRBJ1-2, with TRBD1 matching over 8 bases. The ends lost 5 bases at V and 4 bases at J; junction bases unmatched: 9. Germline V lookup: CDR1 MDHEN, CDR2 SYDVKM. The CDR3 contains 15 residues. The CDR3 loop reads CASSEWTGKFYGYTF. CDR3 sequence (DNA): TGTGCCAGCAGTGAGTGGACAGGGAAATTCTATGGCTACACCTTC.